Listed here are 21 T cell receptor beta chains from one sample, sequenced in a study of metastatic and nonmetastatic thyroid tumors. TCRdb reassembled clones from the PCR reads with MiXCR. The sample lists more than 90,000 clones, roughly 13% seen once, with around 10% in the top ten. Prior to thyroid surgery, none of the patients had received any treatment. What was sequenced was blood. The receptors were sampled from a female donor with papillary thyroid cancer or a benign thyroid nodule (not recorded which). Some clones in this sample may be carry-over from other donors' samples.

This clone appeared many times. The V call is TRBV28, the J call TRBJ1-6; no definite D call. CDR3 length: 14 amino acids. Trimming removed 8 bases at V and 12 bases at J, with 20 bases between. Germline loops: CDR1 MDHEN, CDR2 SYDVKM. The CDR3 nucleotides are TGTGCCAGCTTGGAGGGCACGGGGTTAGGACCCCTCCACTTT. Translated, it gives CASLEGTGLGPLHF.

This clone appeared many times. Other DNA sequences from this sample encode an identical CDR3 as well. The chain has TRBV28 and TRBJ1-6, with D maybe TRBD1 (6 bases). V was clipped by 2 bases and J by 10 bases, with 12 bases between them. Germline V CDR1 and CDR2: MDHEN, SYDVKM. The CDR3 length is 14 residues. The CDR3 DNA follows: TGTGCCAGCAGTTTAACAGGGAACGGGTCACCCCTCCACTTT. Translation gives CASSLTGNGSPLHF.

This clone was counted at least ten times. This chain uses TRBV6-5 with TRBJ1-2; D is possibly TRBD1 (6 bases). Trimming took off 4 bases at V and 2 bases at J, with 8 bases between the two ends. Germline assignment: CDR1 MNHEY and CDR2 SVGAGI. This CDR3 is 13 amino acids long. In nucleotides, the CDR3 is TGTGCCAGCAGTTCAGGGGCAAACTATGGCTACACCTTC. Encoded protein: CASSSGANYGYTF.

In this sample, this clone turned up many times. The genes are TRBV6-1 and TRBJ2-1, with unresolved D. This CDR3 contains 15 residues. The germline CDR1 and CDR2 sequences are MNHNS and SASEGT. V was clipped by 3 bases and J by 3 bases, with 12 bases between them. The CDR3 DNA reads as TGTGCCAGCAGTGAGGCCGGGCCTAGCTACAATGAGCAGTTCTTC. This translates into CASSEAGPSYNEQFF.

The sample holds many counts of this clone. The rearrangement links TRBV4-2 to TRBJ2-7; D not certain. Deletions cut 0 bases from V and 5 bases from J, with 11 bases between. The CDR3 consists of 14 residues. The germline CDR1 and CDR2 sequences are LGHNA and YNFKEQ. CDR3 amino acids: CASSQDRRSDEQYF. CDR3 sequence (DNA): TGTGCCAGCAGCCAAGACAGAAGATCCGACGAGCAGTACTTC.

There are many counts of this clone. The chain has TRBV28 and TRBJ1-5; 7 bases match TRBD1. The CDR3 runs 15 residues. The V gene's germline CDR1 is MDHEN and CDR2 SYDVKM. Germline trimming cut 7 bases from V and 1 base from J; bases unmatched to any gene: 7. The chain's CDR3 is CASTVGGSSNQPQHF. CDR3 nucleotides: TGTGCCAGCACCGTAGGGGGCTCGAGCAATCAGCCCCAGCATTTT.

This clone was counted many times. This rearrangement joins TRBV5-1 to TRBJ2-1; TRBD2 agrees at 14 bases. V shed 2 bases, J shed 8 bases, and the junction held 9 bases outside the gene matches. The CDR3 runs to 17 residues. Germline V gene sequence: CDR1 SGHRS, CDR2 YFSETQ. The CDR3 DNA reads TGCGCCAGCAGCTTAGAGGGACTAGCGGGAGTGGTGGATGAGCAGTTCTTC. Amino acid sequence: CASSLEGLAGVVDEQFF.

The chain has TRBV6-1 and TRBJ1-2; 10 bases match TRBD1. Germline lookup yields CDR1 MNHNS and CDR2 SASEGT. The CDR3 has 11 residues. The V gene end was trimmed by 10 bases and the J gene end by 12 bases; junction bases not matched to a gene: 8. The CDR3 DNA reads TGTGCCACCGGGACAGGGGATCTTCACACCTTC. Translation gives CATGTGDLHTF.

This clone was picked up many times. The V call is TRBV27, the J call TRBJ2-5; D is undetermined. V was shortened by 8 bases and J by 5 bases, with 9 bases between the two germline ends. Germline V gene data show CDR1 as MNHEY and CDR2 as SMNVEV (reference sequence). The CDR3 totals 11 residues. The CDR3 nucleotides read TGTGCCAGCGCCTTAGGGGAGACCCAGTACTTC. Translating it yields CASALGETQYF.

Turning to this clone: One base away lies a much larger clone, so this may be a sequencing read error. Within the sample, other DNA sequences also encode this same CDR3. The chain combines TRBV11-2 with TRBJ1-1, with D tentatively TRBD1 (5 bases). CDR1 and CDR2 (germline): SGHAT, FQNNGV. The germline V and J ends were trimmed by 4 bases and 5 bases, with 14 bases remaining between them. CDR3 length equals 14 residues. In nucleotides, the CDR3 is TGTGCCAGCAGCTCTGACAGTGGGATTACTGAAGCTTTCTTT. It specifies CASSSDSGITEAFF.

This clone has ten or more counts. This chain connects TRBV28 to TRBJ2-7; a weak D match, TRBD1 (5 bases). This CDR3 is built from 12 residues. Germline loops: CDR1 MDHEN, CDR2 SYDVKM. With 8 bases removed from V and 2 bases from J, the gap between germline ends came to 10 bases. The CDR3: CASLTDTYEQYF. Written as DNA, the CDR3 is TGTGCCAGCCTAACGGACACCTACGAGCAGTACTTC. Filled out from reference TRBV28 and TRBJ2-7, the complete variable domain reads DVKVTQSSRYLVKRTGEKVFLECVQDMDHENMFWYRQDPGLGLRLIYFSYDVKMKEKGDIPEGYSVSREKKERFSLILESASTNQTSMYLCASLTDTYEQYFGPGTRLTVT.

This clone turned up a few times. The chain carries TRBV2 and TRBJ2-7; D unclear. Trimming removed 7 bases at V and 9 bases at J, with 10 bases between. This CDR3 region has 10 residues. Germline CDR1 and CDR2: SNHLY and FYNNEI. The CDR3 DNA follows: TGTGCCAGCACTCACCGCGGGCAGTACTTC. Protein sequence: CASTHRGQYF.

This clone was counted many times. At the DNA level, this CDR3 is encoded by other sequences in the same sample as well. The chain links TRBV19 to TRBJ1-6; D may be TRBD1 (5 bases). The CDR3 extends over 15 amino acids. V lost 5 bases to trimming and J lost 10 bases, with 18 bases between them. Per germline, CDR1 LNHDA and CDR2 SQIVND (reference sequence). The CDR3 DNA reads TGTGCCAGTAGTGAGGTTGGGACCCCATCCTCACCCCTCCACTTT. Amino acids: CASSEVGTPSSPLHF.

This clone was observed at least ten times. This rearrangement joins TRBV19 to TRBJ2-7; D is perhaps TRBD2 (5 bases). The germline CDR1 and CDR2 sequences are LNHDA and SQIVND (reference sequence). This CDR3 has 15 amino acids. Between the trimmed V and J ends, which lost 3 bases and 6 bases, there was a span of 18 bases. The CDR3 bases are TGTGCCAGTAGTATTGGAAGCGGTTTTTCGGGCGAGCAGTACTTC. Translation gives CASSIGSGFSGEQYF.

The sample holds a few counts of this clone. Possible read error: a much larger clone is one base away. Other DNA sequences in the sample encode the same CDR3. CDR3 protein: CSGRGYGTDTQYF. For the CDR3, the DNA is TGCAGCGGTAGGGGGTACGGCACAGATACCCAGTATTTT. The chain links TRBV29-1 to TRBJ2-3; D perhaps matches TRBD1 (6 bases). The CDR3 has 13 amino acids. Germline loops: CDR1 SQVTM, CDR2 ANQGSEA.

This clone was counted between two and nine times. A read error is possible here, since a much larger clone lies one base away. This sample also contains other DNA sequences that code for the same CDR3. The CDR3 protein is CAWRIRTSGSTDTQYF. Here the CDR3 DNA reads TGTGCCTGGAGAATACGAACTAGCGGGAGCACGGATACGCAGTATTTT. V and J are TRBV30 and TRBJ2-3; 11 bases line up with TRBD2. CDR1 GTSNPN and CDR2 SVGIG come from the germline V gene (reference sequence). The CDR3 runs 16 residues.

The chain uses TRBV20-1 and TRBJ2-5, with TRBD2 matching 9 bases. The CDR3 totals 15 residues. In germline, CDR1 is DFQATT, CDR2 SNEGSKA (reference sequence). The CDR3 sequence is CTLEIAGVRQETQYF. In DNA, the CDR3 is TGCACCTTAGAAATAGCGGGAGTCCGCCAAGAGACCCAGTACTTC.

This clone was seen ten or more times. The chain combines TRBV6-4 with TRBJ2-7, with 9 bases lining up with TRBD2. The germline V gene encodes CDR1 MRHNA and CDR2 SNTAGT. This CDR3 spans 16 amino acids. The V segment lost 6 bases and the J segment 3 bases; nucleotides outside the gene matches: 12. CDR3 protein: CASRKLGLANSYEQYF. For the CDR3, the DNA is TGTGCCAGCAGGAAACTCGGACTAGCGAATAGCTACGAGCAGTACTTC.

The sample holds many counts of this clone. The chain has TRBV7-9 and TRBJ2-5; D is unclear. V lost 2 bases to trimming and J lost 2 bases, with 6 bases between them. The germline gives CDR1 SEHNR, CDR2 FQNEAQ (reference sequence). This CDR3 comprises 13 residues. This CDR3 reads CASSLNPQETQYF. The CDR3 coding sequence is TGTGCCAGCAGCTTAAACCCACAAGAGACCCAGTACTTC.

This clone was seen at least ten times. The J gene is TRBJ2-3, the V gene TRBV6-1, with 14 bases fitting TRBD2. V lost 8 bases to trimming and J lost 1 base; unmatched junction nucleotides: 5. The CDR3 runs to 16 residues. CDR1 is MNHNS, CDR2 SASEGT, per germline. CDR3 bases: TGTGCCAGCTTCGGGACTAGCGGGAGTGGCACAGATACGCAGTATTTT. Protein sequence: CASFGTSGSGTDTQYF.

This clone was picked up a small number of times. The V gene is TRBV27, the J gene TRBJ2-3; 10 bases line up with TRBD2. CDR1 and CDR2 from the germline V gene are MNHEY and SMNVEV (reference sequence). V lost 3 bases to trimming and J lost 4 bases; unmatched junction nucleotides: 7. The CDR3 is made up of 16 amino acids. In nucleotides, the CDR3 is TGTGCCAGCAGTTTGCGAGCGGGAGGGCGGGCAGATACGCAGTATTTT. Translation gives CASSLRAGGRADTQYF.